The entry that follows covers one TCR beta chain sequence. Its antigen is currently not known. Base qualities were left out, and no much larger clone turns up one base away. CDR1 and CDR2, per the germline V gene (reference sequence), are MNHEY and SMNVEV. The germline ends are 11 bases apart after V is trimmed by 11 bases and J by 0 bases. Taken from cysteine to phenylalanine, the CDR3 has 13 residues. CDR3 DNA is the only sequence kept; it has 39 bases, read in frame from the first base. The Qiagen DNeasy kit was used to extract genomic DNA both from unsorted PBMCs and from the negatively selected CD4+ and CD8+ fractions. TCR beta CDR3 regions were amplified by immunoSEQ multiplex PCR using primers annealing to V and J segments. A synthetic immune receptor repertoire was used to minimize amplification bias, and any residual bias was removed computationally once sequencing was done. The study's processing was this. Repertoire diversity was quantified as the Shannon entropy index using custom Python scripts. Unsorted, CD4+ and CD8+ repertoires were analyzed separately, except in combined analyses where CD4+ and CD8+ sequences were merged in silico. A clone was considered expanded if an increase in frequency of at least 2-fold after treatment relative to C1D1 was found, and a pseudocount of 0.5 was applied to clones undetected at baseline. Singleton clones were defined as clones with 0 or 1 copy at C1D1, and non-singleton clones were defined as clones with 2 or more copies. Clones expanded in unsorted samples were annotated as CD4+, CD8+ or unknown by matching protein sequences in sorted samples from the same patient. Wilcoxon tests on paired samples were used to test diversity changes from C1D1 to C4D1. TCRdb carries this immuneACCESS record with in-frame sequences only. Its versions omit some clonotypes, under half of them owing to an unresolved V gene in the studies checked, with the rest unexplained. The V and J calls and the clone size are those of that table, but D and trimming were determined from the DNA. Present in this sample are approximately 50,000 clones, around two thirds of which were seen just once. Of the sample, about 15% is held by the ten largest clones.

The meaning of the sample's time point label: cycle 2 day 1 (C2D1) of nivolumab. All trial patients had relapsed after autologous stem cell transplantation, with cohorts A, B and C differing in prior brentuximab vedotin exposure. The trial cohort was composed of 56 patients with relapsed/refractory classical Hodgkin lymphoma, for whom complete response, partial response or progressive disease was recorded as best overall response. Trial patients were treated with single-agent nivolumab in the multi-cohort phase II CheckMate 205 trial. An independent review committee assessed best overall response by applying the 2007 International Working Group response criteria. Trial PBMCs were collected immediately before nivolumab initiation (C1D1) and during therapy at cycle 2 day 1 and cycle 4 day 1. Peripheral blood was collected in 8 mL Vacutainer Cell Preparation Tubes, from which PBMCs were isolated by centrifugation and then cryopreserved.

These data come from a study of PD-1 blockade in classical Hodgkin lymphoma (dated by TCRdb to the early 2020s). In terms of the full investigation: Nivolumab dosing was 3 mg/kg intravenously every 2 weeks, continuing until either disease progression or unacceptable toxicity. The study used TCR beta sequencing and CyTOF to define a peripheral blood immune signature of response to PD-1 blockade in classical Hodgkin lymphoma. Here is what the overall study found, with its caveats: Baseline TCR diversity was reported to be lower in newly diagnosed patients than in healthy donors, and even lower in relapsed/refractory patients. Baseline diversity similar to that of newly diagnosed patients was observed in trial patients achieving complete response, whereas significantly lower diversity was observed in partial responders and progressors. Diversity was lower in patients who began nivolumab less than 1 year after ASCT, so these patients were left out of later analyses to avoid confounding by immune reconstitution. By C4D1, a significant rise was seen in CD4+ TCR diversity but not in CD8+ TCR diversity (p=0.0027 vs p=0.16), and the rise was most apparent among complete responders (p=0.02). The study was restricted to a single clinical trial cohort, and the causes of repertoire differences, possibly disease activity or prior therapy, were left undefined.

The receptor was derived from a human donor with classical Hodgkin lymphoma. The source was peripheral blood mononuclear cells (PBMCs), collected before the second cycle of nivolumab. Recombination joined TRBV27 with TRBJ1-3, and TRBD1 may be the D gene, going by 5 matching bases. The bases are TGTGCCTCCCGGGGGAGCTCTGGAAACACCATATATTTT. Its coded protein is CASRGSSGNTIYF.